These 18 T cell receptor beta chains share one sample of origin, sequenced in a study of blood T cell repertoires in COVID-19. Sequenced by immunoSEQ multiplex PCR; TCRdb stores in-frame clones only, minus some. The sample yields around 100,000 clones, about 84% seen once. The source material was peripheral blood. These TCRs come from a human donor in a cohort sampled during active COVID-19.

The V and J genes are TRBV5-1 and TRBJ1-2; TRBD1 is a possible D gene (5 bases). The CDR3 has 14 residues. With 4 bases removed from V and 1 base from J, the gap between germline ends came to 11 bases. Germline loops: CDR1 SGHRS, CDR2 YFSETQ. In DNA form, the CDR3 reads TGCGCCAGCAGCCACGGACAACTTAACTATGGCTACACCTTC. It translates to CASSHGQLNYGYTF.

The chain has TRBV7-6 and TRBJ2-7; 8 bases agree with TRBD2. J lost 1 base, V lost 0 bases, and 2 bases had no gene match. The germline V gene encodes CDR1 SGHVS and CDR2 FNYEAQ. The CDR3 has 15 residues. In nucleotides, the CDR3 is TGTGCCAGCAGCTTAGCACTAGCGGATTCCTACGAGCAGTACTTC. This sequence encodes CASSLALADSYEQYF.

V usage is TRBV18 and J usage is TRBJ1-5; 9 bases align to TRBD1. Trimming cost V 2 bases and J 7 bases; bases outside gene matches: 3. Germline assignment: CDR1 KGHSH and CDR2 LQKENI. The CDR3 has 14 residues. CDR3 DNA sequence: TGTGCCAGCTCACCAGGGACAGGGCAACAGCCCCAGCATTTT. This encodes CASSPGTGQQPQHF.

V usage is TRBV19 and J usage is TRBJ2-7; 10 nucleotides line up with TRBD2. V trimming: 2 bases; J trimming: 3 bases; junction bases outside the gene matches: 4. The CDR3 length is 15 residues. Germline V gives CDR1 LNHDA, CDR2 SQIVND (reference sequence). Here the CDR3 DNA reads TGTGCCAGTAGTATAACCGCTAGCGGGGGCTACGAGCAGTACTTC. This encodes CASSITASGGYEQYF.

The chain joins TRBV6-5 to TRBJ2-7; TRBD2 matches at 10 bases. Germline-derived CDR1 and CDR2 are MNHEY and SVGAGI. J gave up 0 bases and V 0 bases, and 2 bases lay outside the gene matches. This CDR3 has 16 amino acids. DNA for the CDR3: TGTGCCAGCAGTTACTCCAGGACTAGCGGCTCCTACGAGCAGTACTTC. Translation: CASSYSRTSGSYEQYF.

The chain joins TRBV28 to TRBJ2-2; D remains ambiguous. The V end lost 3 bases, the J end lost 6 bases, and 11 bases lay between the germline ends. The germline V gene encodes CDR1 MDHEN and CDR2 SYDVKM. The CDR3 contains 14 residues. CDR3: CASSLSVSPGELFF. CDR3 sequence (DNA): TGTGCCAGCAGTTTGTCAGTTTCCCCCGGGGAGCTGTTTTTT.

V and J are TRBV19 and TRBJ1-4; 8 positions match TRBD1. The CDR3 runs to 14 residues. Germline CDR1 is LNHDA and CDR2 is SQIVND (reference sequence). Trimming cost V 3 bases and J 10 bases; bases outside gene matches: 7. In nucleotides, the CDR3 is TGTGCCAGTAGTATTGGGCAGGGGGCGGGAAAACTGTTTTTT. Amino acid sequence: CASSIGQGAGKLFF.

This chain uses TRBV18 with TRBJ2-1; 12 bases match TRBD2. The CDR3 is 17 amino acids. CDR1 is KGHSH, CDR2 LQKENI, per germline. V lost 0 bases and J lost 2; bases outside the gene matches: 2. The CDR3 spells CASSPPTSGSPYNEQFF. In DNA form, the CDR3 reads TGTGCCAGCTCACCACCGACTAGCGGGAGCCCCTACAATGAGCAGTTCTTC.

The rearrangement joins TRBV7-2 to TRBJ2-7; no clear D gene. CDR3 length: 13 amino acids. Per the germline V gene, CDR1 is SGHTA and CDR2 is FQGNSA. With 5 bases removed from V and 6 bases from J, the gap between germline ends came to 14 bases. The CDR3 nucleotides are TGTGCCAGCAGCCCCATTATCTTGAGCGAGCAGTACTTC. Protein product: CASSPIILSEQYF.

The rearrangement joins TRBV4-1 to TRBJ1-1, with 7 nucleotides matching TRBD1. Germline-derived CDR1 and CDR2 are MGHRA and YSYEKL. The CDR3 runs 15 residues. Trimming removed 5 bases from V and 3 bases from J; junction bases left unmatched: 9. In DNA, the CDR3 is TGCGCCAGCAGCGCTAGGGACAGATTTTACACTGAAGCTTTCTTT. Translation gives CASSARDRFYTEAFF.

V is TRBV5-8 and J is TRBJ2-1; D is ambiguous. Germline-derived CDR1 and CDR2 are SGHTS and YDEGEE. The CDR3 sequence is 14 residues long. V was pared by 0 bases and J by 4 bases, with 8 bases between. The CDR3 sequence: CASSLVSRYNEQFF. The CDR3 bases are TGTGCCAGCAGCTTGGTTTCCAGGTACAATGAGCAGTTCTTC.

This clone was detected a few times. J is TRBJ1-1 and V is TRBV18; D is perhaps TRBD1 (5 bases). V was shortened by 0 bases and J by 0 bases, with 8 bases between the two germline ends. The germline CDR1 and CDR2 sequences are KGHSH and LQKENI. The CDR3 length is 15 residues. The CDR3 here is CASSPPLQVNTEAFF. In nucleotides, the CDR3 is TGTGCCAGCTCACCACCTTTACAGGTGAACACTGAAGCTTTCTTT.

The chain has TRBV28 and TRBJ1-5; TRBD1 is a possible D gene (6 bases). The length of the CDR3 is 14 residues. V lost 8 bases, J lost 6 bases, and 17 bases lay in between. Germline CDR1 is MDHEN and CDR2 is SYDVKM. DNA of the CDR3: TGTGCCAGCCGGGGGGGCCTACAGACTCAGCCCCAGCATTTT. This encodes CASRGGLQTQPQHF.

The chain employs TRBV4-3 and TRBJ1-6; D may be TRBD1 (6 bases). V lost 1 base and J lost 2, with 12 bases in between. The CDR3 sequence is 17 residues long. The germline V gene encodes CDR1 LGHNA and CDR2 YSLEER. CDR3 residues: CASSQAVGGTYNSPLHF. The CDR3, as DNA: TGCGCCAGCAGCCAAGCTGTAGGGGGAACCTATAATTCACCCCTCCACTTT.

The rearrangement joins TRBV2 to TRBJ2-7; 8 positions agree with TRBD1. The V gene's germline CDR1 is SNHLY and CDR2 FYNNEI. CDR3 length: 15 amino acids. Germline trimming cut 6 bases from V and 3 bases from J; bases unmatched to any gene: 10. For the CDR3, the DNA is TGTGCCAGCAGAGACAGGGGCCTCCCGGGCTACGAGCAGTACTTC. The encoded protein is CASRDRGLPGYEQYF.

The chain links TRBV3-1 (or the pseudogene TRBV3-2) to TRBJ1-6; D gene uncertain. Germline V gene sequence: CDR1 LGHDT, CDR2 YNNKEL (reference sequence). This CDR3 region has 16 residues. The ends were cut back, 1 base at V and 7 bases at J, with 14 bases in the middle. The CDR3, as DNA: TGTGCCAGCAGCCAAGGGCGGTCAGCGGTCAATTCACCCCTCCACTTT. It translates to CASSQGRSAVNSPLHF.

The rearrangement joins TRBV18 to TRBJ2-1; maybe TRBD1 (6 bases). Trimming removed 0 bases at V and 5 bases at J, with 17 bases between. CDR3 length: 17 residues. Germline CDR1 and CDR2: KGHSH and LQKENI. The CDR3 loop is CASSPPGHLKGHNEQFF. For the CDR3, the DNA is TGTGCCAGCTCACCACCGGGACACCTTAAGGGTCACAATGAGCAGTTCTTC.

This rearrangement joins TRBV28 to TRBJ1-5; D not certain. The CDR3 covers 14 residues. V was clipped by 7 bases and J by 7 bases, with 17 bases between them. Germline V CDR1 and CDR2: MDHEN, SYDVKM. CDR3 DNA: TGTGCCAGCAATACGGACGGACTCCGGCAGCCCCAGCATTTT. Translation gives CASNTDGLRQPQHF.